This T cell receptor (beta chain) emerged from a study of graft-versus-host responses after intestinal transplantation. The overall study: Every recipient had anti-thymocyte globulin induction and around three years of tacrolimus plus steroids.

Worth noting for this clone: What it recognizes is unknown.

This table comes from immunoSEQ multiplex PCR, and its TCRdb copy is limited to in-frame clones, with some not included. This sample has some 100,000 clones, with around 92% found just once. Trimming removed 5 bases at V and 6 bases at J, with 16 bases between. The germline V gene encodes CDR1 MNHEY and CDR2 SVGAGI. The CDR3 is 14 amino acids. Points from the study as a whole: Circulating GvH clone levels at their peak were associated with HvG declines (early post-transplant). Those patients showing graft-donor T cell macrochimerism displayed high graft-versus-host to host-versus-graft clonal ratios in allografts.

The sample in question was unstimulated CD8+ T cells sorted from spleen or lymph node cells, obtained before transplant. This receptor was obtained from a human donor who was the organ donor for an intestinal transplant. The V gene is TRBV6-5, the J gene TRBJ1-1; the D is unclear. The CDR3 spells CASSTYQNPPEAFF. The CDR3, as DNA: TGTGCCAGCAGTACCTACCAAAACCCCCCTGAAGCTTTCTTT.